The 23 T cell receptor beta chains given below trace back to one sample, sequenced in a study of blood T cell repertoires in COVID-19. This table comes from immunoSEQ multiplex PCR, and its TCRdb copy is limited to in-frame clones, with some not included. The table lists 250,000 to 350,000 clones, 80% to 90% of them singletons. The sequenced sample consisted of PBMCs or T cells enriched from blood (not recorded which). These receptors were obtained from a woman aged 25 to 39 who had recovered from COVID-19.

V usage is TRBV5-1 and J usage is TRBJ2-3; 9 bases map to TRBD1. CDR3 length: 19 residues. The J segment lost 4 bases and the V segment lost 3 bases, leaving 18 bases of the junction unmatched. Germline V gene data show CDR1 as SGHRS and CDR2 as YFSETQ. The CDR3 region has the DNA TGCGCCAGCAGCTCGCGACGTACTACAGGGGGCGCAGGGCCAGATACGCAGTATTTT. Amino acid sequence: CASSSRRTTGGAGPDTQYF.

This chain joins TRBV7-9 and TRBJ1-1; weak D call: TRBD1 (6 bases). Trimming removed 5 bases from V and 5 bases from J, with 15 bases in between. Germline V gene lookup returns CDR1 SEHNR and CDR2 FQNEAQ (reference sequence). The CDR3 has 14 residues. The DNA of the CDR3 is TGTGCCAGCAGCCCGCCAGGGGCCCTGACTGAAGCTTTCTTT. Protein product: CASSPPGALTEAFF.

The chain combines TRBV5-8 with TRBJ2-5; unclear D gene. Germline CDR1 is SGHTS and CDR2 is YDEGEE. V gave up 5 bases and J gave up 7 bases, with 15 bases separating them. This CDR3 contains 13 residues. CDR3 nucleotides: TGTGCCAGCAGTCGAAGAGATTCGGGGACCCAGTACTTC. Amino acid sequence: CASSRRDSGTQYF.

This chain connects TRBV28 to TRBJ1-5, with D perhaps matching TRBD1 (6 bases). Trimming took 4 bases from V and 2 from J, leaving 12 bases between them. Germline CDR1 MDHEN, CDR2 SYDVKM. The CDR3 is made up of 15 amino acids. The CDR3 DNA is TGTGCCAGCAGTTCACTAGGGGGTGGCAATCAGCCCCAGCATTTT. Translation gives CASSSLGGGNQPQHF.

J is TRBJ1-1 and V is TRBV7-2; TRBD1 agrees at 11 bases. Germline CDR1 reads SGHTA; CDR2 reads FQGNSA. This CDR3 spans 18 amino acids. V was pared by 1 base and J by 5 bases, with 12 bases of the junction left unmatched. This CDR3 reads CASSLDLGTGGIETEAFF. CDR3 in DNA: TGTGCCAGCAGCTTAGATTTGGGGACAGGGGGAATTGAGACTGAAGCTTTCTTT.

This chain uses TRBV7-3 with TRBJ2-1; 10 nucleotides match TRBD2. The germline V gene encodes CDR1 SGHTA and CDR2 FQGTGA. With 6 bases clipped from V and 4 bases from J, the junction kept 9 bases outside the gene matches. The CDR3 has 16 amino acids. The CDR3 is CASSSLAGAPYNEQFF. Written as DNA, the CDR3 is TGTGCCAGCAGTTCTCTAGCGGGAGCCCCATACAATGAGCAGTTCTTC.

The V gene is TRBV30, the J gene TRBJ1-4; D remains unclear. The V end was cut by 4 bases, the J end by 6 bases, with 9 bases between. CDR3 length: 12 residues. CDR1 is GTSNPN and CDR2 is SVGIG in the germline V gene (reference sequence). DNA of the CDR3: TGTGCCTGGACAGTGAACCATGAAAAACTGTTTTTT. Its translation is CAWTVNHEKLFF.

This sequence joins TRBV10-3 and TRBJ2-5; possible D gene TRBD2, 5 bases. V dropped 3 bases and J dropped 1 base, with 18 bases sitting between them. The CDR3 has 17 amino acids. Per the germline V gene, CDR1 is ENHRY and CDR2 is SYGVKD. CDR3 nucleotides: TGTGCCATCAGTGACCCTTCCCGAGGGCAGACCCAAGAGACCCAGTACTTC. This encodes CAISDPSRGQTQETQYF.

The chain recombines TRBV6-5 with TRBJ2-7; D ambiguous. The V end lost 4 bases, the J end lost 6 bases, and 16 bases lay between the germline ends. Germline assignment: CDR1 MNHEY and CDR2 SVGAGI. The CDR3 is 14 residues long. The CDR3 sequence: CASSFGAPSGEQYF. The CDR3 DNA follows: TGTGCCAGCAGTTTTGGTGCCCCTAGTGGCGAGCAGTACTTC.

V usage is TRBV19 and J usage is TRBJ1-1, with TRBD1 as a possible D gene (5 bases). This CDR3 comprises 13 residues. The V and J ends lost 10 bases and 5 bases respectively, with 17 bases between them. Germline CDR1 LNHDA, CDR2 SQIVND (reference sequence). The CDR3 DNA reads as TGTGCCACTAGGGGAGACACCCAGACTGAAGCTTTCTTT. Its translation is CATRGDTQTEAFF. The whole variable domain, filled in from reference TRBV19 and TRBJ1-1, reads DGGITQSPKYLFRKEGQNVTLSCEQNLNHDAMYWYRQDPGQGLRLIYYSQIVNDFQKGDIAEGYSVSREKKESFPLTVTSAQKNPTAFYLCATRGDTQTEAFFGQGTRLTVV.

The chain uses TRBV11-2 and TRBJ2-7; weak D call: TRBD1 (6 bases). V gave up 5 bases and J gave up 3 bases, with 23 bases separating them. The germline V gene encodes CDR1 SGHAT and CDR2 FQNNGV. CDR3 size: 17 residues. In nucleotides, the CDR3 is TGTGCCAGCAGCCCGGGACGCAGGGGCTACCGGAACTACGAGCAGTACTTC. This gives the protein CASSPGRRGYRNYEQYF.

This clone was detected a few times. This chain joins TRBV27 and TRBJ1-5; a weak D match, TRBD1 (6 bases). V shed 3 bases and J shed 4 bases, with 16 bases lying between them. In germline, CDR1 is MNHEY, CDR2 SMNVEV (reference sequence). CDR3 length: 16 residues. CDR3 loop: CASSFDSRGRNQPQHF. CDR3 nucleotide sequence: TGTGCCAGCAGTTTTGATTCCAGGGGCAGAAATCAGCCCCAGCATTTT.

This clone was seen a few times. This chain links TRBV10-3 with TRBJ1-1; a possible D gene is TRBD1 (5 bases). V lost 10 bases and J 0 bases, leaving 15 bases between the germline ends. Germline V CDR1 and CDR2: ENHRY, SYGVKD. CDR3 length: 14 residues. The CDR3 DNA is TGTGCCACGCACCAGCGGGGGATGAACACTGAAGCTTTCTTT. Its translation is CATHQRGMNTEAFF.

This clone was detected once. The chain uses TRBV2 and TRBJ1-2, with D unresolved. The germline V gene has CDR1 SNHLY and CDR2 FYNNEI. This CDR3 has 12 amino acids. V was pared by 4 bases and J by 8 bases, with 11 bases between. The CDR3 DNA reads as TGTGCCAGCAGTGCAGGCTCTAAGGGCTACACCTTC. Amino acids: CASSAGSKGYTF. The full variable domain, in which reference TRBV2 and TRBJ1-2 provide the parts outside the CDR3, is EPEVTQTPSHQVTQMGQEVILRCVPISNHLYFYWYRQILGQKVEFLVSFYNNEISEKSEIFDDQFSVERPDGSNFTLKIRSTKLEDSAMYFCASSAGSKGYTFGSGTRLTVV.

CDR3 amino acids: CASSTETGGYTF. For the CDR3, the DNA is TGTGCCAGCAGTACGGAAACGGGTGGCTACACCTTC. This rearrangement joins TRBV28 to TRBJ1-2; no clear D. There are 12 residues in the CDR3. The V gene lost 5 bases and the J gene lost 7 bases, with 11 bases spanning the gap. CDR1 and CDR2 from the germline V gene are MDHEN and SYDVKM.

The CDR3 coding sequence is TGTGCCTGGAGCTGGGGAGACCTTTATGGCTACACCTTC. Its translation is CAWSWGDLYGYTF. V is TRBV30 and J is TRBJ1-2; D gene unclear. CDR1 and CDR2 (germline): GTSNPN, SVGIG (reference sequence). V was pared by 3 bases and J by 5 bases, with 13 bases between. CDR3 length equals 13 residues.

The chain has TRBV2 and TRBJ2-3, with D unclear. V was trimmed by 3 bases and J by 3 bases, leaving 7 bases between them. CDR3 length: 13 residues. Germline V CDR1 and CDR2: SNHLY, FYNNEI. CDR3 in DNA: TGTGCCAGCAGTGAGTGGCAGACAGATACGCAGTATTTT. It encodes CASSEWQTDTQYF.

V usage is TRBV5-1 and J usage is TRBJ1-1, with 7 bases lining up with TRBD1. With V trimmed by 4 bases and J by 1 base, 7 bases remained unmatched. The germline CDR1 and CDR2 sequences are SGHRS and YFSETQ. The CDR3 runs 15 residues. As DNA, the CDR3 is TGCGCCAGCAGCGGAACGGGACAGACGAACACTGAAGCTTTCTTT. Protein: CASSGTGQTNTEAFF.

V and J are TRBV3-1 (or the pseudogene TRBV3-2) and TRBJ2-1; TRBD2 agrees at 9 bases. The germline gives CDR1 LGHDT, CDR2 YNNKEL (reference sequence). V was pared by 3 bases and J by 9 bases, with 18 bases of the junction left unmatched. This CDR3 is 18 amino acids long. This chain's CDR3 is CASSHTLAGYVKGGEQFF. The CDR3 nucleotides read TGTGCCAGCAGCCACACCCTAGCGGGGTACGTCAAAGGGGGTGAGCAGTTCTTC.

V is TRBV9 and J is TRBJ1-2, with D uncertain. The CDR3 is 15 amino acids. V was pared by 3 bases and J by 4 bases, with 16 bases between. CDR1 and CDR2 (germline): SGDLS, YYNGEE. Here the CDR3 DNA reads TGTGCCAGCAGCGGGGCCTCGGAGGGATTCTATGGCTACACCTTC. Protein: CASSGASEGFYGYTF. The variable domain in full, completed from reference TRBV9 and TRBJ1-2, reads DSGVTQTPKHLITATGQRVTLRCSPRSGDLSVYWYQQSLDQGLQFLIQYYNGEERAKGNILERFSAQQFPDLHSELNLSSLELGDSALYFCASSGASEGFYGYTFGSGTRLTVV.

The V gene is TRBV7-9, the J gene TRBJ1-2; D possibly corresponds to TRBD1 (6 bases). Between the trimmed V and J ends, which lost 0 bases and 3 bases, there was a span of 11 bases. The length of the CDR3 is 15 residues. Germline V gene sequence: CDR1 SEHNR, CDR2 FQNEAQ (reference sequence). CDR3 in amino acids: CASSLAGGRDYGYTF. The CDR3 DNA is TGTGCCAGCAGCTTAGCGGGGGGGCGCGACTATGGCTACACCTTC. Drawing the rest from reference TRBV7-9 and TRBJ1-2, the complete variable domain is DTGVSQNPRHKITKRGQNVTFRCDPISEHNRLYWYRQTLGQGPEFLTYFQNEAQLEKSRLLSDRFSAERPKGSFSTLEIQRTEQGDSAMYLCASSLAGGRDYGYTFGSGTRLTVV.

The chain recombines TRBV25-1 with TRBJ1-2, with TRBD1 as a possible D gene (5 bases). The CDR3 spans 12 residues. Between the trimmed V and J ends, which lost 7 bases and 5 bases, there was a span of 11 bases. Germline CDR1 reads MGHDK; CDR2 reads SYGVNS. Here the CDR3 reads CASNGGVYGYTF. In DNA, the CDR3 is TGTGCCAGCAACGGAGGGGTTTATGGCTACACCTTC.

This rearrangement joins TRBV5-6 to TRBJ2-3; D possibly corresponds to TRBD2 (6 bases). The CDR3 totals 16 residues. Trimming took off 4 bases at V and 1 base at J, with 16 bases between the two ends. The germline V gene encodes CDR1 SGHDT and CDR2 YYEEEE. CDR3 protein: CASSRTTGRGTDTQYF. The CDR3 DNA sequence: TGTGCCAGCAGCCGTACGACCGGGAGAGGCACAGATACGCAGTATTTT.